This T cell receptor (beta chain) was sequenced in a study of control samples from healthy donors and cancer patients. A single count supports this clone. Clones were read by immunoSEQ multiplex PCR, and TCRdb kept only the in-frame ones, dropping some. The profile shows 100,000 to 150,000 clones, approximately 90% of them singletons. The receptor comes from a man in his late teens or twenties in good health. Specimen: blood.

The CDR3: CATSRDYSGNTEAFF. CDR3 nucleotides: TGTGCCACCAGCAGAGATTACTCAGGGAATACTGAAGCTTTCTTT. The chain has TRBV15 and TRBJ1-1; D is possibly TRBD1 (5 bases). This CDR3 is built from 15 residues. The germline gives CDR1 LNHNV, CDR2 YYDKDF (reference sequence). Between the trimmed V and J ends, which lost 0 bases and 5 bases, there was a span of 13 bases.